Below, 20 T cell receptor beta chains from the same sample are listed, as sequenced in a study of immune cell composition in non-small cell lung cancer. TCRdb keeps only in-frame clones here, not all; method: immunoSEQ multiplex PCR. This table has around 6,100 clones, about two thirds appearing once. Normal lung was sampled as far from the tumour as possible, at least 3 cm. The sample taken for sequencing was non-adjacent lung tissue. The receptors were sampled from a human donor with non-small cell lung cancer.

The genes are TRBV5-1 and TRBJ1-1; D ambiguous. Germline loops: CDR1 SGHRS, CDR2 YFSETQ. The length of the CDR3 is 15 residues. V was trimmed by 3 bases and J by 3 bases, leaving 15 bases between them. The chain's CDR3 is CASSYFEVGDTEAFF. For the CDR3, the DNA is TGCGCCAGCAGCTATTTCGAGGTCGGGGACACTGAAGCTTTCTTT.

The J gene is TRBJ1-1, the V gene TRBV5-1; the D gene is possibly TRBD1 (6 bases). The CDR3 spans 14 residues. Trimming removed 6 bases at V and 1 base at J, with 13 bases between. Germline-derived CDR1 and CDR2 are SGHRS and YFSETQ. In nucleotides, the CDR3 is TGCGCCAGCAACCGCGACAGGACGAACACTGAAGCTTTCTTT. This sequence encodes CASNRDRTNTEAFF.

J is TRBJ1-1 and V is TRBV12-2. TRBV12-2 has pseudogene status. There are 16 residues in the CDR3. The CDR3 coding sequence is TGTGCAAGTCGCTCTCGGGGGGGACACCAGAACACTGAAGCTTTCTTT. It codes for CASRSRGGHQNTEAFF.

The rearrangement joins TRBV9 to TRBJ2-1; 8 nucleotides match TRBD2. The CDR3 is made up of 14 amino acids. Germline loops: CDR1 SGDLS, CDR2 YYNGEE. After removal of 4 bases from V and 4 bases from J, the junction contained 4 bases not matched to a gene. The DNA of the CDR3 is TGTGCCAGCAGCACGCGGGGGGCTTACAATGAGCAGTTCTTC. Protein: CASSTRGAYNEQFF.

The rearrangement uses TRBV6-1 and TRBJ1-5; 8 nucleotides line up with TRBD1. There are 15 residues in the CDR3. CDR1 is MNHNS, CDR2 SASEGT, per germline. The V gene end was trimmed by 10 bases and the J gene end by 3 bases; junction bases not matched to a gene: 11. CDR3 DNA: TGTGCCACCTTACAGGGGGGGTTTAACAATCAGCCCCAGCATTTT. Its translation: CATLQGGFNNQPQHF.

This chain uses TRBV2 with TRBJ1-4; 12 nucleotides line up with TRBD1. The ends lost 5 bases at V and 0 bases at J; junction bases unmatched: 10. The germline CDR1 and CDR2 sequences are SNHLY and FYNNEI. The CDR3 runs to 19 residues. The CDR3 loop is CASSRLRDRGHSTNEKLFF. CDR3 sequence (DNA): TGTGCCAGCAGTCGCCTCCGGGACAGGGGGCATTCAACTAATGAAAAACTGTTTTTT.

The V gene is TRBV5-4, the J gene TRBJ2-5, with 9 positions matching TRBD2. The CDR3 sequence is 17 residues long. Unmatched junction bases numbered 15, after V lost 4 bases and J lost 5 bases. Germline V CDR1 and CDR2: SGHNT, YYREEE (reference sequence). The DNA of the CDR3 is TGTGCCAGCAGCCAAGAGCGGAGCGGGGGGCCGACTGAGACCCAGTACTTC. Protein product: CASSQERSGGPTETQYF.

This chain connects TRBV5-5 to TRBJ1-1; D unclear. With 4 bases removed from V and 4 bases from J, the gap between germline ends came to 14 bases. The germline gives CDR1 SGHKS, CDR2 YYEKEE (reference sequence). The CDR3 totals 14 residues. CDR3 nucleotides: TGTGCCAGCAGCGGAAGGAGCGGGAGCACTGAAGCTTTCTTT. It specifies CASSGRSGSTEAFF.

The chain employs TRBV5-1 and TRBJ1-1; D is perhaps TRBD1 (5 bases). This CDR3 is built from 15 residues. Germline V CDR1 and CDR2: SGHRS, YFSETQ. The V end was cut by 0 bases, the J end by 7 bases, with 16 bases between. CDR3 loop: CASSLEGQGSDEAFF. In DNA form, the CDR3 reads TGCGCCAGCAGCTTGGAGGGGCAGGGTAGTGATGAAGCTTTCTTT. Supplemented by reference TRBV5-1 and TRBJ1-1, the full variable domain reads KAGVTQTPRYLIKTRGQQVTLSCSPISGHRSVSWYQQTPGQGLQFLFEYFSETQRNKGNFPGRFSGRQFSNSRSEMNVSTLELGDSALYLCASSLEGQGSDEAFFGQGTRLTVV.

The V call is TRBV21-1, the J call TRBJ1-5; TRBD1, the table's D call, was not compared with the DNA. TRBV21-1 is flagged as a pseudogene. This CDR3 region has 16 residues. This CDR3 reads CASSNSHRGRNQPQHF. The CDR3 nucleotides read TGTGCCAGCAGCAACTCCCACAGGGGACGAAATCAGCCCCAGCATTTT.

Judged by abundance, this clone is medium-sized. The chain couples TRBV5-6 to TRBJ2-1, with 9 bases identical to TRBD2. This CDR3 spans 15 amino acids. The V and J ends lost 2 bases and 3 bases, in that order; junction bases with no gene match: 3. Germline lookup yields CDR1 SGHDT and CDR2 YYEEEE. CDR3 amino acids: CASSFGAGGYNEQFF. The CDR3 DNA sequence: TGTGCCAGCAGCTTTGGAGCGGGGGGCTACAATGAGCAGTTCTTC.

The V call is TRBV7-2, the J call TRBJ1-1; D gene ambiguous. This CDR3 has 13 amino acids. Trimming removed 2 bases from V and 0 bases from J, with 4 bases in between. The germline V gene has CDR1 SGHTA and CDR2 FQGNSA. The CDR3 sequence is CASSLYMNTEAFF. CDR3 DNA: TGTGCCAGCAGCTTATACATGAACACTGAAGCTTTCTTT.

The CDR3 coding sequence is TGTGCCAGCAGCTCCTTGGACAGACTCCAAGAGACCCAGTACTTC. Amino acid sequence: CASSSLDRLQETQYF. The rearrangement uses TRBV5-6 and TRBJ2-5, with a weak D call TRBD1 (6 bases). Trimming stripped 3 bases from V and 1 base from J, with 13 bases between. The length of the CDR3 is 15 residues. Germline CDR1 is SGHDT and CDR2 is YYEEEE.

This sequence joins TRBV28 and TRBJ2-2, with 9 bases matching TRBD2. The CDR3 runs 18 residues. Germline loops: CDR1 MDHEN, CDR2 SYDVKM. Trimming took 10 bases from V and 0 from J; bases not matched to a gene: 15. CDR3 sequence reads: CATPIGGSGGSNTGELFF. In DNA form, the CDR3 reads TGTGCCACCCCCATAGGAGGAAGCGGGGGGTCGAACACCGGGGAGCTGTTTTTT.

Written as DNA, the CDR3 is TGTGCCAGCAGCCAAGCGAGACAGAACACTGAAGCTTTCTTT. Protein: CASSQARQNTEAFF. The V and J genes are TRBV4-2 and TRBJ1-1; no reliable D call. CDR3 length: 14 amino acids. Between the trimmed V and J ends, which lost 1 base and 1 base, there was a span of 7 bases. Looked up from germline, CDR1 is LGHNA and CDR2 is YNFKEQ.

The rearrangement joins TRBV7-9 to TRBJ1-4, with 8 positions matching TRBD1. Germline CDR1 reads SEHNR; CDR2 reads FQNEAQ (reference sequence). V lost 3 bases and J lost 2; bases outside the gene matches: 2. The CDR3 sequence is 15 residues long. The CDR3 region is CASSLYRGTNEKLFF. CDR3 bases: TGTGCCAGCAGCTTGTACAGGGGGACTAATGAAAAACTGTTTTTT.

The V gene is TRBV6-6, the J gene TRBJ2-2; D gene ambiguous. The CDR3 runs to 14 residues. Trimming removed 0 bases at V and 1 base at J, with 3 bases between. The germline gives CDR1 MNHNY, CDR2 SVGAGI (reference sequence). CDR3 sequence (DNA): TGTGCCAGCAGTTACTCACAGAACACCGGGGAGCTGTTTTTT. It is translated as CASSYSQNTGELFF.

As regards this clone: A much larger clone is a single base away; this may be a read error. The chain is built from TRBV5-4 and TRBJ1-1; weak D call: TRBD1 (6 bases). V was shortened by 1 base and J by 5 bases, with 6 bases between the two germline ends. This CDR3 region has 12 residues. CDR1 SGHNT and CDR2 YYREEE come from the germline V gene (reference sequence). CDR3: CASSLRGTEAFF. The CDR3 bases are TGTGCCAGCAGCTTGAGGGGGACTGAAGCTTTCTTT.

The chain is built from TRBV28 and TRBJ1-3, with no clear D. CDR3 length equals 14 residues. The germline gives CDR1 MDHEN, CDR2 SYDVKM. The V end was cut by 2 bases, the J end by 4 bases, with 9 bases between. The CDR3 is CASSLRGGGNTIYF. CDR3 DNA sequence: TGTGCCAGCAGTTTACGGGGTGGGGGAAACACCATATATTTT. Using reference TRBV28 and TRBJ1-3 for the parts outside the CDR3, the full variable domain is DVKVTQSSRYLVKRTGEKVFLECVQDMDHENMFWYRQDPGLGLRLIYFSYDVKMKEKGDIPEGYSVSREKKERFSLILESASTNQTSMYLCASSLRGGGNTIYFGEGSWLTVV.

The chain joins TRBV12-5 to TRBJ1-2; no reliable D call. V was clipped by 5 bases and J by 4 bases, with 8 bases between them. Germline-derived CDR1 and CDR2 are LGHNT and FRNRAP. The CDR3 totals 12 residues. In DNA form, the CDR3 reads TGTGCTAGTGGTGGATCAGGCTATGGCTACACCTTC. It specifies CASGGSGYGYTF.